This T cell receptor beta chain originates from a study of molecular identifiers for immune sequencing clone quantification. The length of the CDR3 is 14 residues. V gave up 4 bases and J gave up 7 bases; unmatched junction bases: 7. Per germline, CDR1 SGHKS and CDR2 YYEKEE (reference sequence). TCRdb reprocessed the PCR reads with MiXCR, giving one entry per CDR3 protein. The data show 30,000 to 45,000 distinct CDR3 sequences, approximately 18% seen once. This clonotype was found a few times. The chain recombines TRBV5-5 with TRBJ2-1, with 8 nucleotides matching TRBD2. This clonotype was obtained from a human donor in good health. Some libraries in this study had Jurkat cell RNA spiked in. The sample was naive CD8+ T cells from blood, with Jurkat cell RNA spiked in. Subset: FACS-sorted CD8+CD4-CCR7+CD45RA+ naive T cells. The CDR3 loop reads CASSGNPGGNEQFF. The CDR3 DNA follows: TGTGCCAGCAGCGGGAATCCGGGGGGGAATGAGCAGTTCTTC.